The clone carrying this TCR beta chain was counted ten times or more. The antigen is undetermined. The sample is drawn from a study of T-cell reconstitution after alpha-beta-depleted transplantation in children. CDR1 is DFQATT, CDR2 SNEGSKA, per germline (reference sequence). V lost 6 bases, J lost 2 bases, and 14 bases lay in between. The CDR3 runs 14 residues. The authors prepared the TCRbeta library with unique molecular identifiers. TCRdb ran MiXCR on the PCR reads and lists one entry per CDR3 protein. The sample lists about 600,000 distinct CDR3 sequences, about 23% seen once, with roughly 13% in the top ten. Study findings and constraints: Hyperexpanded clones declined; after one year, newly produced T cells mostly supplied diversity.

This receptor was taken from a boy younger than two who had a stem cell transplant for acute myeloid leukemia, so the T cells may come from the graft donor. Source: PBMCs, mostly from graft donor cells, taken 360 days after TCRalphabeta/CD19-depleted stem cell transplant. The chain uses TRBV20-1 and TRBJ2-4; perhaps TRBD2 as D (5 bases). For the CDR3, the DNA is TGCAGTGCCCGGGAATCACCTCCCAAAAACATTCAGTACTTC. Translation: CSARESPPKNIQYF.